A single TCR beta chain is shown here with its context. Clones were sequenced by immunoSEQ multiplex PCR, and TCRdb holds only the in-frame ones, with some missing. The data show roughly 73,000 clones, roughly 70% seen once. This record belongs to a study of blood T cell repertoires in COVID-19. This CDR3 region has 15 residues. Germline lookup yields CDR1 SEHNR and CDR2 FQNEAQ (reference sequence). Trimming removed 2 bases from V and 5 bases from J; junction bases left unmatched: 7. This chain links TRBV7-9 with TRBJ2-5; the match to TRBD2 covers 8 bases. Sequencing input: peripheral blood. This receptor was taken from a man between 70 and 80 years old with acute or convalescent COVID-19. The CDR3 region has the DNA TGTGCCAGCAGCTTAAGTGGGCTAGCGGGTGAGACCCAGTACTTC. It translates to CASSLSGLAGETQYF.